Reported below is one T cell receptor beta chain. This clone was seen a single time. It lacks a known antigen. No base quality information exists; no much larger clone differs at one position. The data were obtained in a study of monozygotic twins with cystic fibrosis (dated by TCRdb to the early 2020s). Turning to the overall study: Barcoded libraries were prepared from roughly 3.3 micrograms of fragmented DNA with 15 PCR cycles. TCR beta repertoires were compared within and between 16 monozygotic twin pairs with cystic fibrosis so that genetic influence on V and J gene usage could be assessed. Ten female and six male twin pairs, aged about 2.0 to 40 years (median about 9 years) and mostly children and adolescents, were included in the cohort. Twins were ranked among around 990 cohort participants for weight-for-height and FEVPerc (FEV1 disease centile) on the day of blood sampling. Data for three of the twin pairs had been reported previously in another context. Paper-wide results and their limitations: Simpson clonality tended to be low (median around 0.0095), which suggests a naive-dominated repertoire, although clonality was higher in the most severely affected patients. The cohort was small, and the number of shared CDR3s showed no association with age, concordance or disease severity. V gene usage was most similar to the co-twin in 13 of 16 pairs, and J usage was most similar to the co-twin in 8 of 16 pairs, which suggests genetic constraints. Sharing of nucleotide-identical clonotypes was significantly greater within monozygotic CF twin pairs than between unrelated CF individuals (P = 0.000026, Mann-Whitney).

According to the germline V gene (reference sequence), CDR1 reads SEHNR and CDR2 reads FQNEAQ. V was cut back by 5 bases and J by 2 bases, leaving a gap of 10 bases between them. Its CDR3 holds 13 amino acids, cysteine through phenylalanine. The CDR3 DNA has 39 bases and is translated from base 1. The twin pairs came from the European Cystic Fibrosis Twin and Sibling Study Cohort, a cohort that recruited patients from over a hundred CF clinics across 14 European countries. Zygosity and CFTR genotype were verified in-house, with zygosity tested by multiplex PCR of nine short tandem repeat loci. Each twin gave a peripheral blood sample, and clinical parameters were documented on that same day of blood sampling. Genomic DNA was isolated from peripheral blood cells with phenol/chloroform and kept in TE buffer at 4 degrees C. Following the manufacturer's instructions, TCR beta CDR3 regions were amplified by multiplex PCR with the immunoSEQ immune profiling system. An Illumina NextSeq system was used for sequencing. The published analysis was carried out like this. The immunoSEQ Analyzer platform handled processing of the sequence data, and clonality was calculated by taking the square root of Simpson's index of productive rearrangements. V and J usage similarity was measured by Jensen-Shannon distance, and CDR3 generation probabilities were computed with OLGA. The researchers looked up shared CDR3 sequences in the immuneACCESS database (August 2020) and in VDJdb (December 2020). Sourced from immuneACCESS, this table was stored by TCRdb with only in-frame sequences that have V and J called. A share of the clones is absent; for the studies checked, an unresolved V gene accounts for under half, and the remainder has no known explanation. V, J and clone size are those of that table, while D and trimming were read from the DNA. Here the sample has 20,000 to 30,000 clones; approximately 96% occur a single time. 2.7% of the sample rests with the top ten.

The chain couples TRBV7-9 to TRBJ2-7, with the identity of the D gene unclear. The source of this sequence is a girl aged 2-10 years with cystic fibrosis. Sequencing used blood. The CDR3 region has the sequence CASSRNIAYEQYF. The nucleotide sequence reads as follows: TGTGCCAGCAGCAGGAACATAGCCTACGAGCAGTACTTC.